This TCR beta chain is drawn from a study of CD8 T cells in ankylosing spondylitis. Findings and limits, study-wide: Disease-linked clones were CD8+ and relatively rare in peripheral blood. Before this, some motif variants had been reported in reactive arthritis synovial fluid and blood. Disease-linked clones were reportedly significantly enriched in matched ankylosing spondylitis synovial fluid. A TCR beta motif made of eight highly homologous variants seemed typical of ankylosing spondylitis blood.

This clonotype has more than one count but fewer than ten. Its antigen is unidentified. The CDR3 extends over 13 amino acids. Germline V gene lookup returns CDR1 MNHNS and CDR2 SASEGT. V was clipped by 6 bases and J by 6 bases, with 12 bases between them. Making use of molecular barcodes, quantitative 5'-RACE generated TCR beta libraries. One entry per CDR3 protein results from TCRdb running MiXCR on the 5' RACE reads. The data show about 700,000 distinct CDR3 sequences, 15% to 20% seen once. The sequenced sample consisted of blood, either unsorted or a sorted T cell fraction (not recorded which). The chain joins TRBV6-1 to TRBJ2-1; D tentatively reads TRBD1 or TRBD2 (7 bases each). This receptor was obtained from a male donor with ankylosing spondylitis. CDR3 amino acids: CASRPGGGNEQFF. The CDR3 coding sequence is TGTGCCAGCAGGCCAGGGGGGGGCAATGAGCAGTTCTTC.